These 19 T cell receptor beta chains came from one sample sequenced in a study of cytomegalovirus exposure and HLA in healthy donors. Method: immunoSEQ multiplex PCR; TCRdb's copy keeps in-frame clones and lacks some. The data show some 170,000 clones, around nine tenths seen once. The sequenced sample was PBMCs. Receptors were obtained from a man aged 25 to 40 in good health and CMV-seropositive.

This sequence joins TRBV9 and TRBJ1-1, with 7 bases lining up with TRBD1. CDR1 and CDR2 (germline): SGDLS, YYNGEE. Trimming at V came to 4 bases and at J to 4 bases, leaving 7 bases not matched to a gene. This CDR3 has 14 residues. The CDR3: CASSPQGLATEAFF. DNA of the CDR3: TGTGCCAGCAGCCCACAGGGGCTGGCCACTGAAGCTTTCTTT.

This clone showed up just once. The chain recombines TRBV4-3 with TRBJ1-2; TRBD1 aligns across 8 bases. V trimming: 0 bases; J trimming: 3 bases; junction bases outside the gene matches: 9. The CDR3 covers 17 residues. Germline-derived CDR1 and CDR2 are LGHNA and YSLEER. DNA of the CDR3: TGCGCCAGCAGCCAAGATGTCGGGACAGGTGCCTACTATGGCTACACCTTC. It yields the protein CASSQDVGTGAYYGYTF.

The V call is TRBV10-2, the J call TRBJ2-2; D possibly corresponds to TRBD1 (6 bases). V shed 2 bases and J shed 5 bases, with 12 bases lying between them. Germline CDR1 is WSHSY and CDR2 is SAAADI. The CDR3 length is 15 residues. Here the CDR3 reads CASSEGGGKTGELFF. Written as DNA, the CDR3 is TGCGCCAGCAGTGAGGGGGGCGGAAAAACCGGGGAGCTGTTTTTT.

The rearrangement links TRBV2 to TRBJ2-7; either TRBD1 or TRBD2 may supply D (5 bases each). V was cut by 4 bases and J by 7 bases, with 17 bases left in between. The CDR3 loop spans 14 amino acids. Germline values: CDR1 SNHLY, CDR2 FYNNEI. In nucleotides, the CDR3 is TGTGCCAGCAGTGTTGGGACCTCGACGGGGGAGCAGTACTTC. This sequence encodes CASSVGTSTGEQYF.

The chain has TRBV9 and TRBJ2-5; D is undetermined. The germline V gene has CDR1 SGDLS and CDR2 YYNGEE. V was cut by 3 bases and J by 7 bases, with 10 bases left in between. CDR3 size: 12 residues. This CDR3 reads CASSADASTQYF. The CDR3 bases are TGTGCCAGCAGCGCGGACGCATCGACCCAGTACTTC.

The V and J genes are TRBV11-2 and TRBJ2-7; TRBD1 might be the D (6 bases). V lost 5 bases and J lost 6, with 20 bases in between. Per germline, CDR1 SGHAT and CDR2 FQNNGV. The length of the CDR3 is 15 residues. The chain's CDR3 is CASSPRAGAMGEQYF. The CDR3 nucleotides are TGTGCCAGCAGCCCCAGGGCAGGGGCCATGGGCGAGCAGTACTTC. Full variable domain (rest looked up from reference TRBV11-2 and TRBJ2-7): EAGVAQSPRYKIIEKRQSVAFWCNPISGHATLYWYQQILGQGPKLLIQFQNNGVVDDSQLPKDRFSAERLKGVDSTLKIQPAKLEDSAVYLCASSPRAGAMGEQYFGPGTRLTVT.

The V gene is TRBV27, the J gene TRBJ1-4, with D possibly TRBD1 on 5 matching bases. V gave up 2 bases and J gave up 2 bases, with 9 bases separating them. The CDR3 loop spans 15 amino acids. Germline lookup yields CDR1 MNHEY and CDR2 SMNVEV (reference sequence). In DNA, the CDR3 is TGTGCCAGCAGTTTAGGGGGTGTCACTAATGAAAAACTGTTTTTT. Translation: CASSLGGVTNEKLFF.

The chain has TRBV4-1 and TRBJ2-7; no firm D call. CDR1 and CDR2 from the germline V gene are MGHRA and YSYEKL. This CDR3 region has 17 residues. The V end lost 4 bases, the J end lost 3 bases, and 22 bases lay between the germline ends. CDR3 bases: TGCGCCAGCAGCCCACACGTTTTTTTGGGTCAGTTCTACGAGCAGTACTTC. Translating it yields CASSPHVFLGQFYEQYF.

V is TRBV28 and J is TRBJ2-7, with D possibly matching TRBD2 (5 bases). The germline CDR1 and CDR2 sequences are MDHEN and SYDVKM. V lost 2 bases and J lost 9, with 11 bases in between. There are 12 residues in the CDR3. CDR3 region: CASSLAGKGQYF. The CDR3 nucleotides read TGTGCCAGCAGTTTAGCGGGTAAAGGGCAGTACTTC.

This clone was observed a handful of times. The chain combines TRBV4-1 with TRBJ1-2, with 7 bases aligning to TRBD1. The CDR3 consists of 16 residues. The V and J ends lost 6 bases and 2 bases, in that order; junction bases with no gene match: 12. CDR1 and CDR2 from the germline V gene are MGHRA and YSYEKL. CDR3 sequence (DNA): TGCGCCAGCAGTTCCGGGACAGCACCGAAAAACTATGGCTACACCTTC. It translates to CASSSGTAPKNYGYTF.

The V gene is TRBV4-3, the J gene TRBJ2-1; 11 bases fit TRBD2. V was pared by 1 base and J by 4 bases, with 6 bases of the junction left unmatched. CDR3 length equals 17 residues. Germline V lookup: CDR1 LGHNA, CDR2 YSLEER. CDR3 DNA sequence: TGCGCCAGCAGCCAAGGTCCGACTAGCGGGGTTTACAATGAGCAGTTCTTC. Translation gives CASSQGPTSGVYNEQFF.

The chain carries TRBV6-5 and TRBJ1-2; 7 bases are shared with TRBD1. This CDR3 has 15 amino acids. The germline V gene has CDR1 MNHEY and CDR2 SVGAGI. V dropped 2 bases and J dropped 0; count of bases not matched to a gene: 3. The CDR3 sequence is CASSYGTGANYGYTF. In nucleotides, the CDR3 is TGTGCCAGCAGTTACGGTACAGGGGCTAACTATGGCTACACCTTC.

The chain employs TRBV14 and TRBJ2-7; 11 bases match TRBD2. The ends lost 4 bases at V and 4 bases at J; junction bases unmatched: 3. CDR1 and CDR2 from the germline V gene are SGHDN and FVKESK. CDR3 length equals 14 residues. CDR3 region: CASSLAGGWYEQYF. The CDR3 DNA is TGTGCCAGCAGCCTAGCGGGAGGGTGGTACGAGCAGTACTTC.

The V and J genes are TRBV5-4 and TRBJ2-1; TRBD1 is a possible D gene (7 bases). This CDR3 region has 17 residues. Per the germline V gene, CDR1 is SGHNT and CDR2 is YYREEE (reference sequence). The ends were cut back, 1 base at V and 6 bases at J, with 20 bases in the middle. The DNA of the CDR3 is TGTGCCAGCAGCTTGACGGCTTTGGCAGGGGGGTCCAATGAGCAGTTCTTC. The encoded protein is CASSLTALAGGSNEQFF.

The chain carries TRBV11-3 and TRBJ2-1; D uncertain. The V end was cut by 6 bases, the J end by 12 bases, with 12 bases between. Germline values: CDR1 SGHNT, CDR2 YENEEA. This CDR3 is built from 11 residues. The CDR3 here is CASSLSRGQFF. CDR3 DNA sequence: TGTGCCAGCAGTTTATCGCGTGGGCAGTTCTTC.

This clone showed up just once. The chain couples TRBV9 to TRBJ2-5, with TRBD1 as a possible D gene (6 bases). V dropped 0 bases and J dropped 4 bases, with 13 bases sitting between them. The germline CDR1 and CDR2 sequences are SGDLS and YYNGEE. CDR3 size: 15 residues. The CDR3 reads CASSVGAGRGETQYF. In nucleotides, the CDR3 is TGTGCCAGCAGCGTAGGGGCGGGCAGGGGAGAGACCCAGTACTTC.

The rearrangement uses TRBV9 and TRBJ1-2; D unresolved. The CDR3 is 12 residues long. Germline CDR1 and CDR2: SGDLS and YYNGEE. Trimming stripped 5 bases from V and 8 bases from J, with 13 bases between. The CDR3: CASSTDLRGYTF. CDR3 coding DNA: TGTGCCAGCAGTACGGACCTCCGAGGCTACACCTTC.

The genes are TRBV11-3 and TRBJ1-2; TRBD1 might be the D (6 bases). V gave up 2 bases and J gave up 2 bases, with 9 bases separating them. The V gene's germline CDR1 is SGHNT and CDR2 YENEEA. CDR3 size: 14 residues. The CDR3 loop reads CASSLSGQNYGYTF. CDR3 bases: TGTGCCAGCAGCTTATCGGGACAAAACTATGGCTACACCTTC.

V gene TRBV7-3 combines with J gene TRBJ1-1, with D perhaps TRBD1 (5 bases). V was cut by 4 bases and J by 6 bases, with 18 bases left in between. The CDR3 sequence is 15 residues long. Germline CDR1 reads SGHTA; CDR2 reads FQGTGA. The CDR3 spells CASSSSGGGTSEAFF. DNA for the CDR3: TGTGCCAGCAGCTCCTCGGGAGGTGGGACTTCTGAAGCTTTCTTT. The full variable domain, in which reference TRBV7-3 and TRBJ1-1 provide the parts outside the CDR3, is GAGVSQTPSNKVTEKGKYVELRCDPISGHTALYWYRQSLGQGPEFLIYFQGTGAADDSGLPNDRFFAVRPEGSVSTLKIQRTERGDSAVYLCASSSSGGGTSEAFFGQGTRLTVV.